The T cell receptor beta chain under discussion was sequenced for a study of blood T cell repertoires in COVID-19. Study overall: Collection of acute and convalescent COVID-19 samples took place in the United States, Italy and Spain.

TCRdb keeps only in-frame clones here, not all; method: immunoSEQ multiplex PCR. The sample yields approximately 130,000 clones, 75% to 90% seen once. Trimming at V came to 4 bases and at J to 9 bases, leaving 16 bases not matched to a gene. CDR3 length equals 17 residues. Germline CDR1 is SGHRS and CDR2 is YFSETQ. Input material: peripheral blood. V is TRBV5-1 and J is TRBJ2-1, with 10 bases lining up with TRBD2. This sequence was found in a woman aged 45-59 years who had recovered from COVID-19. DNA of the CDR3: TGCGCCAGCAGCGCTAGCGGGGGCCCTGGAAGTGAAAGTGAGCAGTTCTTC. Translating gives CASSASGGPGSESEQFF.